Here is one T cell receptor (beta chain) with its context. Other DNA sequences from this sample encode an identical CDR3 as well. The data stem from a study of control samples from healthy donors and cancer patients. TCRdb's table, derived via immunoSEQ multiplex PCR, lists solely in-frame clones and lacks some. The sample includes around 110,000 clones, around 87% of them seen just once. V lost 1 base and J 7 bases, leaving 7 bases between the germline ends. Germline assignment: CDR1 LNHDA and CDR2 SQIVND (reference sequence). The CDR3 sequence is 13 residues long. Sequences were obtained from PBMCs. The TCR comes from a woman in her forties or fifties with colorectal cancer. The chain combines TRBV19 with TRBJ1-4, with D unresolved. The CDR3 sequence: CASSIGAGEKLFF. CDR3 coding DNA: TGTGCCAGTAGTATAGGGGCAGGTGAAAAACTGTTTTTT.